This section outlines one T cell receptor (beta chain) sequence together with its context. This sample stems from a study of blood T cell repertoires in COVID-19. Trimming stripped 0 bases from V and 4 bases from J, with 15 bases between. Germline CDR1 reads MGHRA; CDR2 reads YSYEKL. CDR3 length: 17 amino acids. Assignment of participants to cohorts was predicated upon participant-reported clinical history. Either two negative PCRs, clearance, or symptom resolution qualified Cohort 3 donors as recovered. The repertoire was sequenced with immunoSEQ multiplex PCR; TCRdb's copy has only in-frame clones and lacks some. There are around 200,000 clones in the sample; 85% occur only once, and over 15% lies in the top ten.

Sequencing input: PBMCs or T cells enriched from blood (not recorded which). The clonotype comes from a man in his forties who had recovered from COVID-19. The V call is TRBV4-1, the J call TRBJ1-4; D unclear. The CDR3 region is CASSQEPGNRYNEKLFF. CDR3 DNA sequence: TGCGCCAGCAGCCAAGAGCCGGGAAACCGATATAATGAAAAACTGTTTTTT.